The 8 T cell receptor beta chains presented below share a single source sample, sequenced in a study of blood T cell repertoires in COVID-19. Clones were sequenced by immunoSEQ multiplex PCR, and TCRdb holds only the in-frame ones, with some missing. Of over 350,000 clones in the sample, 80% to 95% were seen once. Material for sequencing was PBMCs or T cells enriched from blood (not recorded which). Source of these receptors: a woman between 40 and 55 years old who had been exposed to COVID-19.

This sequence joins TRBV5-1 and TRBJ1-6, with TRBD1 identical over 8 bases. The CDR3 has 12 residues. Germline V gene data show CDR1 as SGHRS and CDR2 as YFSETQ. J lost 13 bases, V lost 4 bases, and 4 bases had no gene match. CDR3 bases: TGCGCCAGCAGCGCGAACAGGGGGCCCCTCCACTTT. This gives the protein CASSANRGPLHF.

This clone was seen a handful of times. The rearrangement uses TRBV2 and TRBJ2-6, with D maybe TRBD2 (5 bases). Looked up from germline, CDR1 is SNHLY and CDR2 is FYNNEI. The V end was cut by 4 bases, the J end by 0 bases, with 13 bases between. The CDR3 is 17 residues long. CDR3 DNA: TGTGCCAGCAGTGTCGGCGGGCCTAGCTCTGGGGCCAACGTCCTGACTTTC. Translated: CASSVGGPSSGANVLTF.

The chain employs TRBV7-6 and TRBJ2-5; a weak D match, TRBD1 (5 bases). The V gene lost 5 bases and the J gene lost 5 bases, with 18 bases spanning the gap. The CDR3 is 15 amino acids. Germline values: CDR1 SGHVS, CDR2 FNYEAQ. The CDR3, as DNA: TGTGCCAGCAGCCTCATGCTGACAGCCCGGGAGACCCAGTACTTC. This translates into CASSLMLTARETQYF.

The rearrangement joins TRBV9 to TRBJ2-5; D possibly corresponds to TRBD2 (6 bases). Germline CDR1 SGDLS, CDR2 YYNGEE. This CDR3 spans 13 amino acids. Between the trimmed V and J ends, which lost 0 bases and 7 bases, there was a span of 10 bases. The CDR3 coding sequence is TGTGCCAGCAGCGTAGGGGGTAGCGGGACCCAGTACTTC. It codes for CASSVGGSGTQYF.

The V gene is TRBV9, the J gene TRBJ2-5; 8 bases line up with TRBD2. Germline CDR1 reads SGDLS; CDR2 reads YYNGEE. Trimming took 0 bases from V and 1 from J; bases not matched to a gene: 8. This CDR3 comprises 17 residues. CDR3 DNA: TGTGCCAGCAGCGTAGACACCCGGGGGGGACTCCAAGAGACCCAGTACTTC. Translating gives CASSVDTRGGLQETQYF.

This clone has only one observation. CDR3 coding DNA: TGTGCCACCCGCCGGGACAGAGCCGGGAGCTACACCTTC. It encodes CATRRDRAGSYTF. The chain recombines TRBV19 with TRBJ1-2, with 7 bases aligning to TRBD1. With 10 bases clipped from V and 9 bases from J, the junction kept 14 bases outside the gene matches. This CDR3 comprises 13 residues. Germline lookup yields CDR1 LNHDA and CDR2 SQIVND (reference sequence).

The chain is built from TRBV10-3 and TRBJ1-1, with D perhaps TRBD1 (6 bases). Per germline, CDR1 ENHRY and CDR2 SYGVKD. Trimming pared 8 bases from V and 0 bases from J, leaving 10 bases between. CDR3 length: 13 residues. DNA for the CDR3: TGTGCCATCGCGGACAGTTTGAACACTGAAGCTTTCTTT. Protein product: CAIADSLNTEAFF.

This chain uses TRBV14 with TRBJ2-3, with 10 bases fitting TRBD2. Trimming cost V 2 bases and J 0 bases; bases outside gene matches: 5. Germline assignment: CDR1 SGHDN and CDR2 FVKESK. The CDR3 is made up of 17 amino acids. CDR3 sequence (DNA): TGTGCCAGCAGCCAACTCGGACTAGCGGCTAGCACAGATACGCAGTATTTT. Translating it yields CASSQLGLAASTDTQYF.